The following is a T cell receptor beta chain sequence with its context. What it recognizes is unknown. Germline V gives CDR1 LGHDT, CDR2 YNNKEL (reference sequence). CDR3 length: 15 residues. The V gene end was trimmed by 4 bases and the J gene end by 4 bases; junction bases not matched to a gene: 7. Timing groups of about 4 and about 12 weeks for second doses were pooled. These data belong to a study of T cell responses to AZD1222 COVID-19 vaccine. Broader study findings: The donor cohort was predominantly white British with a female majority, and clonal diversity may have been underestimated.

The protocol was immunoSEQ multiplex PCR, while the TCRdb copy is restricted to in-frame clones and leaves out a portion. This table has hundreds of thousands of clones, 90% to 95% appearing once. The receptor's source is an adult who received the AZD1222 COVID-19 vaccine. The input for sequencing was peripheral blood, taken 28 days after the second AZD1222 dose. This sequence joins TRBV3-1 (or the pseudogene TRBV3-2) and TRBJ2-3; 8 bases are a match to TRBD1. The CDR3 here is CASSPGQGRADTQYF. CDR3 coding DNA: TGTGCCAGCAGCCCAGGACAGGGTCGGGCAGATACGCAGTATTTT.